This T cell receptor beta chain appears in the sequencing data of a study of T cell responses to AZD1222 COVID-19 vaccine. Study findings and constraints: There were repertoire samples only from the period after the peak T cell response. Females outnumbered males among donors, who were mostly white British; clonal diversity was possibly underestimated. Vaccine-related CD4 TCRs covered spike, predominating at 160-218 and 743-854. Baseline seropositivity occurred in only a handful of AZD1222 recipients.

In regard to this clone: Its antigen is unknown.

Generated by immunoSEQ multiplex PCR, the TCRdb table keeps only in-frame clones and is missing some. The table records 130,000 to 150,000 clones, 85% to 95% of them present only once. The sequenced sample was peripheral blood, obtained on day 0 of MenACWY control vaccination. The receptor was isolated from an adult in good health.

DNA of the CDR3: TGTGCCAGCAGCAAGCGGGACAGTCAAGGTTCTGGAAACACCATATATTTT. It translates to CASSKRDSQGSGNTIYF. The genes are TRBV7-8 and TRBJ1-3, with TRBD1 matching 7 bases. CDR3 length equals 17 residues. Germline CDR1 and CDR2: SGHVS and FQNEAQ. With 5 bases clipped from V and 1 base from J, the junction kept 11 bases outside the gene matches.